Below are 9 T cell receptor beta chains sequenced from a single sample in a study of beta chain features in type 1 diabetes (dated by TCRdb to 2016 to 2018). The protocol used for the library was the immunoSEQ multiplex PCR assay. The entire isolated RNA was reverse transcribed using the High Capacity cDNA Reverse Transcription Kit, and thus expressed TCRB transcripts were sequenced. This is the immuneACCESS table as TCRdb keeps it, with only in-frame sequences that have V and J called. A part of the clones is gone; compared with another copy, unresolved V genes explain less than half, and the rest is unexplained. The sample yields about 340,000 clones; approximately 8% were counted once. The ten largest clonotypes hold around 0.44% of the sample. Material: central memory CD4+ T cells from blood. Receptor source: a woman younger than 30 in good health.

The chain employs TRBV13 and TRBJ2-7; 7 bases are shared with TRBD1. V dropped 5 bases and J dropped 11; count of bases not matched to a gene: 9. The germline V gene has CDR1 PRHDT and CDR2 FYEKMQ (reference sequence). This CDR3 spans 12 amino acids. CDR3 in DNA: TGTGCCAGCAGCATTCGGGACAGTCGCGAGTACTTC. Amino acids: CASSIRDSREYF.

This clone was counted between two and nine times. The chain carries TRBV7-2 and TRBJ2-7; TRBD2 might be the D (5 bases). This CDR3 spans 13 amino acids. Germline CDR1 reads SGHTA; CDR2 reads FQGNSA. V lost 0 bases, J lost 4 bases, and 7 bases lay in between. CDR3 amino acids: CASSLATSYEQYF. The CDR3 nucleotides are TGTGCCAGCAGCTTAGCCACTAGTTACGAGCAGTACTTC.

The CDR3 DNA sequence: TGTGCCAGCTCACCACCGGGACCCTATGAAAAACTGTTTTTT. Translating it yields CASSPPGPYEKLFF. This sequence joins TRBV18 and TRBJ1-4; perhaps TRBD1 as D (5 bases). CDR1 is KGHSH, CDR2 LQKENI, per germline. This CDR3 has 14 residues. Trimming cost V 0 bases and J 6 bases, with 8 bases left between them.

This clone has a handful of counts. This same CDR3 is encoded by further DNA sequences in the sample. The V and J genes are TRBV4-3 and TRBJ2-6; D remains unclear. Trimming took 0 bases from V and 0 from J, leaving 6 bases between them. The CDR3 covers 16 residues. Germline assignment: CDR1 LGHNA and CDR2 YSLEER. The CDR3 region is CASSQDPPSGANVLTF. The DNA for the CDR3 is TGCGCCAGCAGCCAAGACCCCCCCTCTGGGGCCAACGTCCTGACTTTC.

The chain employs TRBV5-4 and TRBJ2-3; possibly TRBD1 for D (5 bases). The CDR3 consists of 15 residues. V was shortened by 4 bases and J by 4 bases, with 16 bases between the two germline ends. The germline V gene has CDR1 SGHNT and CDR2 YYREEE (reference sequence). CDR3 region: CASSPGLGASDTQYF. The CDR3 nucleotides are TGTGCCAGCAGCCCTGGGCTAGGGGCCTCAGATACGCAGTATTTT.

The rearrangement uses TRBV5-1 and TRBJ2-5; either TRBD1 or TRBD2 may fit D (5 bases each). The V gene lost 0 bases and the J gene lost 7 bases, with 10 bases spanning the gap. CDR1 is SGHRS, CDR2 YFSETQ, per germline. The CDR3 extends over 13 amino acids. The CDR3 protein is CASSLGDGWTQYF. CDR3 nucleotides: TGCGCCAGCAGCTTGGGGGACGGCTGGACCCAGTACTTC.

This clone was counted between two and nine times. The rearrangement uses TRBV28 and TRBJ1-1; TRBD1 matches at 8 bases. CDR1 MDHEN and CDR2 SYDVKM come from the germline V gene. The CDR3 is 13 amino acids. V was pared by 6 bases and J by 4 bases, with 4 bases of the junction left unmatched. In DNA form, the CDR3 reads TGTGCCAGCAGAGGACAGGGAAGCACTGAAGCTTTCTTT. Translating it yields CASRGQGSTEAFF.

The chain employs TRBV15 and TRBJ1-2; D is perhaps TRBD1 (5 bases). Trimming removed 0 bases at V and 1 base at J, with 9 bases between. This CDR3 comprises 15 residues. The germline CDR1 and CDR2 sequences are LNHNV and YYDKDF (reference sequence). The CDR3 spells CATSRDKQVNYGYTF. The CDR3 DNA reads as TGTGCCACCAGCAGAGATAAACAGGTTAACTATGGCTACACCTTC.

This clone was detected many times. The V gene is TRBV5-4, the J gene TRBJ2-7; D is possibly TRBD2 (5 bases). CDR3 size: 12 residues. With 4 bases removed from V and 9 bases from J, the gap between germline ends came to 14 bases. CDR1 and CDR2 (germline): SGHNT, YYREEE (reference sequence). CDR3 nucleotide sequence: TGTGCCAGCAGCCCGGACTCAGTTCGGCAGTACTTC. Residues: CASSPDSVRQYF.